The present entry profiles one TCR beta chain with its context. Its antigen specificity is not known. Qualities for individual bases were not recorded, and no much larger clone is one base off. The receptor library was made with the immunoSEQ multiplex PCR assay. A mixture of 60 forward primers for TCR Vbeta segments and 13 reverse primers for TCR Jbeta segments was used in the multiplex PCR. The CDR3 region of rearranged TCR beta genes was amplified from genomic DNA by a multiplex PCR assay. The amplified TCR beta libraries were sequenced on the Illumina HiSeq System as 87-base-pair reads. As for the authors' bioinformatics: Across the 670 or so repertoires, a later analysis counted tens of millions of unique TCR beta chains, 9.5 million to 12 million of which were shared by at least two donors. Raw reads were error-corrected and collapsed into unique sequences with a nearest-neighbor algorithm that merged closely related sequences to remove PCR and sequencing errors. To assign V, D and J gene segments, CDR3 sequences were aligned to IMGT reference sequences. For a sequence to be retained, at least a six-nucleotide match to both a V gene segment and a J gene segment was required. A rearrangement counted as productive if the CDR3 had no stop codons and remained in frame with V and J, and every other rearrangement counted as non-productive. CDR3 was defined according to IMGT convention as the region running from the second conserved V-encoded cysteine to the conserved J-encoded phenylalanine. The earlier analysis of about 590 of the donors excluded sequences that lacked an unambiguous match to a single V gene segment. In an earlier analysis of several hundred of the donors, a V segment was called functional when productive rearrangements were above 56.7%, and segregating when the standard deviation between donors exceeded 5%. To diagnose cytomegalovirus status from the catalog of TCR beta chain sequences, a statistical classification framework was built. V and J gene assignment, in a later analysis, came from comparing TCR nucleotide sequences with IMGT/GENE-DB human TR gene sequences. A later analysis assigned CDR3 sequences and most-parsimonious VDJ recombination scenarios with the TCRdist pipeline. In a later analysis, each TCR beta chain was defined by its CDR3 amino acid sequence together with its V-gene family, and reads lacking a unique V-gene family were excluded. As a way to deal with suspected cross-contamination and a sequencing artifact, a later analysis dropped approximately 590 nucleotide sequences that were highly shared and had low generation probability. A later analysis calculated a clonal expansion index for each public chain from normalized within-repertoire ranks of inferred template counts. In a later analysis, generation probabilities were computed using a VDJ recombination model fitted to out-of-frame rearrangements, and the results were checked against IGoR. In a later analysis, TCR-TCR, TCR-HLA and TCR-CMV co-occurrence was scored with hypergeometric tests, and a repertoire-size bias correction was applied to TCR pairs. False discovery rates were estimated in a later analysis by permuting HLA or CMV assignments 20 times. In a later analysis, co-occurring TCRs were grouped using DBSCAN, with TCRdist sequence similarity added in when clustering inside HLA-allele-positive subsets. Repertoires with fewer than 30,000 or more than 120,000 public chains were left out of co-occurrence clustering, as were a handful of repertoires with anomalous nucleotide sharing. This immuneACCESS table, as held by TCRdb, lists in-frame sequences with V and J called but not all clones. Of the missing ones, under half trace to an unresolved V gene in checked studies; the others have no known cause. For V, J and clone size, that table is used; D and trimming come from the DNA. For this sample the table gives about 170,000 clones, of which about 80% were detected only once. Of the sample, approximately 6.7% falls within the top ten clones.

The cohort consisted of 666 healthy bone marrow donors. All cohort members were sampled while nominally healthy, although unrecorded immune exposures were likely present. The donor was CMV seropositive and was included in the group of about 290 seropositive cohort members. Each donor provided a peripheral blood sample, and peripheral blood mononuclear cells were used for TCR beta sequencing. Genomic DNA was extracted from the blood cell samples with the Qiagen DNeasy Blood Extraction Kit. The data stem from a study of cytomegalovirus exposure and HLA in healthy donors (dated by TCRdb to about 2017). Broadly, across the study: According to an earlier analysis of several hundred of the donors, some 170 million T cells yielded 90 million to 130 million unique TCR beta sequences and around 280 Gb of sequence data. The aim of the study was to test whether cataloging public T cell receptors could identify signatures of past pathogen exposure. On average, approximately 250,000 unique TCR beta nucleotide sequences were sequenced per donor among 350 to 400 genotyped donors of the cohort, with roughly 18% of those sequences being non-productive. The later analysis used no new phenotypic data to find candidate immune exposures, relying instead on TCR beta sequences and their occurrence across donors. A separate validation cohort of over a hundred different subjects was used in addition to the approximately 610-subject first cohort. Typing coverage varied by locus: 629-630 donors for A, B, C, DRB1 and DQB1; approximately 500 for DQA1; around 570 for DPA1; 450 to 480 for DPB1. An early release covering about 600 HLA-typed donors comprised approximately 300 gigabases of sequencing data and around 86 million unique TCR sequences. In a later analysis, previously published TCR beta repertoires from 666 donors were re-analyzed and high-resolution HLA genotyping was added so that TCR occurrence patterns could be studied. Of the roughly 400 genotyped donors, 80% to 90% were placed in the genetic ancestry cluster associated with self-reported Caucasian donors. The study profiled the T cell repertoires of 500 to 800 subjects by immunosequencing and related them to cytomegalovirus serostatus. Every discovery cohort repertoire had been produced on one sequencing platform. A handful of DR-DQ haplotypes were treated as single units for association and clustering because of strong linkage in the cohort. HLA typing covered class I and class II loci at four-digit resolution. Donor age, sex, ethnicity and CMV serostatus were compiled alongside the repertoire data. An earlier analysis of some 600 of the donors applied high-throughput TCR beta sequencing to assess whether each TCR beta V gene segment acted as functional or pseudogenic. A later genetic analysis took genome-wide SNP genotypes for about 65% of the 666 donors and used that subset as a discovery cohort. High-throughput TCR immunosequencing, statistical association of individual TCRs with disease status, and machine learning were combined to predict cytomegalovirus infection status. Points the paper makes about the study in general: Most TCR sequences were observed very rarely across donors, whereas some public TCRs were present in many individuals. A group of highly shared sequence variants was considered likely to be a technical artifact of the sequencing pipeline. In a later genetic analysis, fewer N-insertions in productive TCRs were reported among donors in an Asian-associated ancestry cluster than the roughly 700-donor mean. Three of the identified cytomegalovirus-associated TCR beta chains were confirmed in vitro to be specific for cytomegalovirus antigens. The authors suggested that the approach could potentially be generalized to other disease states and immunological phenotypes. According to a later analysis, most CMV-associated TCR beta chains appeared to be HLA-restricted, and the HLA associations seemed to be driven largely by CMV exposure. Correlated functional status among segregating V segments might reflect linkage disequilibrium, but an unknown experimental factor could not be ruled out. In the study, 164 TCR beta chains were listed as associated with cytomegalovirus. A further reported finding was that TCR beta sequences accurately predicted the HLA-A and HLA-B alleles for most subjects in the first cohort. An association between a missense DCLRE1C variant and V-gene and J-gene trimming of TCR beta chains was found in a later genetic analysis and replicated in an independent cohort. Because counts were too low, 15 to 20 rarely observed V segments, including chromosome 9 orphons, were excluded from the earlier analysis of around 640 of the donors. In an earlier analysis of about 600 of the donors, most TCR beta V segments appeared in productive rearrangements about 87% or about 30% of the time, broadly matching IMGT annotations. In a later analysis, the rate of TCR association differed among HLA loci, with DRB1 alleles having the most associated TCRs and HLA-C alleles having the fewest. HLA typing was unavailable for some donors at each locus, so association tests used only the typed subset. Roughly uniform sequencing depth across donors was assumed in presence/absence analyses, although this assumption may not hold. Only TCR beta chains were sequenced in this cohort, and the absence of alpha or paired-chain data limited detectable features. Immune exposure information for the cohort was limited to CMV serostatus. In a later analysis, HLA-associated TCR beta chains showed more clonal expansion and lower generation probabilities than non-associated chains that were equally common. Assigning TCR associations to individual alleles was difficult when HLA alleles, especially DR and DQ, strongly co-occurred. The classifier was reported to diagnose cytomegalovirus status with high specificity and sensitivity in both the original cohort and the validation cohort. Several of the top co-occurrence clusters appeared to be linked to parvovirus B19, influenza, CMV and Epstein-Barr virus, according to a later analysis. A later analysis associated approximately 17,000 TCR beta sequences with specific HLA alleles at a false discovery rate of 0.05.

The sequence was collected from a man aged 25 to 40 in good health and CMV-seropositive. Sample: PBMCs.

The sequenced DNA is TGTGCCAGCAGCTTAGGAGCAGGTTATGGCTACACCTTC. It codes for CASSLGAGYGYTF. The sequence joins TRBV11-3 to TRBJ1-2, with the D gene uncertain. The CDR3 holds 13 amino acids from the cysteine to the phenylalanine. CDR3 DNA only is kept here, 39 bases in frame from base 1. CDR1 and CDR2, looked up from the germline V gene, are SGHNT and YENEEA. Between the V and J ends, shortened by 1 base and 5 bases respectively, the junction contains 8 bases. Reference TRBV11-3 and TRBJ1-2 genes cover what lies past the CDR3, so the full variable domain is EAGVVQSPRYKIIEKKQPVAFWCNPISGHNTLYWYLQNLGQGPELLIRYENEEAVDDSQLPKDRFSAERLKGVDSTLKIQPAELGDSAVYLCASSLGAGYGYTFGSGTRLTVV.